The next 19 T cell receptor beta chains were all read from a single sample in a study of T cells expressing NK-cell markers. TCRdb reanalyzed the 5' RACE reads, giving one entry per CDR3 protein sequence and no DNA. The sample features roughly 15,000 distinct CDR3 sequences, with 50% to 60% in its top ten. Sequencing was done on a sample of blood T cells: a sorted CD56 or NKG2C T cell subset, CD4+ or CD8+ T cells, or bulk PBMC T cells (not recorded which). The source is a man aged 18 to 70 in good health.

The chain has TRBV5-1 and TRBJ2-3; TCRdb proposes TRBD2, but this gene call is untestable without DNA. Germline-derived CDR1 and CDR2 are SGHRS and YFSETQ. The CDR3 length is 16 residues. CDR3 loop: CASSPSGLAGGGTQYF.

The chain carries TRBV7-9 and TRBJ1-4. The CDR3 sequence is 12 residues long. From germline, CDR1 is SEHNR and CDR2 FQNEAQ (reference sequence). The CDR3 loop is CASSLSGEKLFF.

The rearrangement links TRBV29-1 to TRBJ2-7; the D gene TCRdb calls, TRBD2, cannot be checked with no DNA. The length of the CDR3 is 14 residues. The germline gives CDR1 SQVTM, CDR2 ANQGSEA. The CDR3 sequence: CSASSGRTLGEQYF.

This chain links TRBV9 with TRBJ2-7; no DNA is available, so the TRBD1 call from TCRdb remains unchecked. This CDR3 has 13 residues. The germline V gene encodes CDR1 SGDLS and CDR2 YYNGEE. CDR3 sequence: CASSVAGVGEQYF.

The chain links TRBV12-3 or TRBV12-4 to TRBJ2-2; with no DNA, the TCRdb D assignment of TRBD1 cannot be verified. This CDR3 is 19 amino acids long. CDR3 loop: CASRAGTGNVARNTGELFF.

V is TRBV6-5 and J is TRBJ2-7; checking the TCRdb D call of TRBD1 is not possible without DNA. The CDR3 runs 16 residues. The germline V gene has CDR1 MNHEY and CDR2 SVGAGI. The CDR3 here is CASSYSTGAKVYEQYF.

This chain links TRBV20-1 with TRBJ2-7; the D gene TCRdb calls, TRBD1, cannot be checked with no DNA. The CDR3 is 15 residues long. The germline V gene has CDR1 DFQATT and CDR2 SNEGSKA (reference sequence). The CDR3 protein is CSGKRSGQPTYEQYF.

This sequence joins TRBV25-1 and TRBJ2-7; TCRdb reports TRBD1, a call that lacks DNA to check it against. There are 14 residues in the CDR3. Germline V lookup: CDR1 MGHDK, CDR2 SYGVNS. The CDR3 reads CASRSTGGGYEQYF.

V and J are TRBV4-1 and TRBJ2-2; TCRdb proposes TRBD1, but this gene call is untestable without DNA. CDR1 is MGHRA and CDR2 is YSYEKL in the germline V gene. This CDR3 has 16 amino acids. This chain's CDR3 is CASSQRTGMMTGELFF.

The chain uses TRBV5-1 and TRBJ1-6; lacking DNA, the TRBD1 call made by TCRdb goes unchecked. Germline V gene lookup returns CDR1 SGHRS and CDR2 YFSETQ. The CDR3 has 14 residues. CDR3 region: CASSRTGVYSPLHF.

The rearrangement links TRBV12-3 or TRBV12-4 to TRBJ1-5; TCRdb's assignment of TRBD1 cannot be checked, as there is no DNA. The CDR3 runs to 12 residues. The CDR3 loop reads CASRTGDQPQHF.

V usage is TRBV6-1 and J usage is TRBJ1-5. The germline V gene has CDR1 MNHNS and CDR2 SASEGT. This CDR3 region has 14 residues. CDR3 region: CASSGGVGNQPQHF.

The chain recombines TRBV7-6 with TRBJ2-5; absent DNA, TCRdb's TRBD1 call cannot be checked. Germline assignment: CDR1 SGHVS and CDR2 FNYEAQ. This CDR3 comprises 16 residues. This chain's CDR3 is CASSYLGTGFEETQYF. The full variable domain, rest sourced from reference TRBV7-6 and TRBJ2-5, is GAGVSQSPRYKVTKRGQDVALRCDPISGHVSLYWYRQALGQGPEFLTYFNYEAQQDKSGLPNDRFSAERPEGSISTLTIQRTEQRDSAMYRCASSYLGTGFEETQYFGPGTRLLVL.

J is TRBJ2-1 and V is TRBV12-3 or TRBV12-4. CDR3 size: 12 residues. The CDR3 is CASSLERNEQFF.

The chain recombines TRBV20-1 with TRBJ2-3; TCRdb's D gene call, TRBD1, goes unchecked for lack of DNA. The CDR3 covers 12 residues. From germline, CDR1 is DFQATT and CDR2 SNEGSKA (reference sequence). This CDR3 is CSATGSPDTQYF.

The genes are TRBV12-3 or TRBV12-4 and TRBJ2-7; TCRdb reports TRBD2, a call that lacks DNA to check it against. This CDR3 has 12 residues. The CDR3: CASSSGLAGYDF.

The chain is built from TRBV10-3 and TRBJ2-5. The CDR3 consists of 16 residues. In germline, CDR1 is ENHRY, CDR2 SYGVKD. The CDR3 is CAISESKRTAQETQYF.

This rearrangement joins TRBV10-3 to TRBJ1-5. Germline CDR1 and CDR2: ENHRY and SYGVKD. The CDR3 covers 14 residues. The CDR3 loop is CAISESTENQPQHF.

The chain is built from TRBV20-1 and TRBJ2-7. The CDR3 length is 13 residues. Looked up from germline, CDR1 is DFQATT and CDR2 is SNEGSKA (reference sequence). This CDR3 is CSARSSQTYEQYF.